Listed below are T cell receptor beta chains from one sample, sequenced in a study of OX40 agonist ivuxolimab in advanced cancers. The protocol was immunoSEQ multiplex PCR, while the TCRdb copy is restricted to in-frame clones and leaves out a portion. The sample lists over 45,000 clones, 84% occurring once. The sequenced sample was CD4+ or CD8+ T cells sorted from blood, obtained in a trial of the OX40 agonist ivuxolimab. All receptors come from an adult with an advanced solid tumor such as melanoma, head and neck, liver or kidney cancer. CDR3s include the opening cysteine and the closing phenylalanine or tryptophan. A D gene is named only where the DNA matches it firmly. A row's size may be missing; if present it is once, few, many or a size class.

NA	TRBV6-6	NA	TRBJ1-5	TGTGCCAGCAGTTACCCGGGCAACAATCAGCCCCAGCATTTT	CASSYPGNNQPQHF
TRBD2	TRBV5-4	NA	TRBJ2-3	TGTGCCAGCAGCGGGAAGGGACTAGCGGGGGGGAGAACTAGCACAGATACGCAGTATTTT	CASSGKGLAGGRTSTDTQYF
NA	TRBV2	once	TRBJ1-2	TGTGCCAGCAGGGTCGGGACTGACCGGAACTATGGCTACACCTTC	CASRVGTDRNYGYTF
NA	TRBV21-1	NA	TRBJ1-6	TGTGCCAGCAGCAAAGAGGACGAGGTGAGCTCCTATAATTCACCCCTCCACTTT	CASSKEDEVSSYNSPLHF
NA	TRBV15	few	TRBJ2-1	TGTGCCACCAGCGAAGGATACAATGAGCAGTTCTTC	CATSEGYNEQFF
TRBD2	TRBV11-3	few	TRBJ2-1	TGTGCCAGCAGCGGGGGCGGGAGGCTTTTCAATGAGCAGTTCTTC	CASSGGGRLFNEQFF
NA	TRBV28	NA	TRBJ2-1	TGTGCCAGCAGTTTACTCCTCGGCAATGAGCAGTTCTTC	CASSLLLGNEQFF
NA	TRBV19	NA	TRBJ1-1	TGTGCCAGTAGTGGGGCCCGGGGGACTGAAGCTTTCTTT	CASSGARGTEAFF
TRBD2	TRBV19	NA	TRBJ2-5	TGTGCCAGTAGTATGGGACTAGCGGGAACCCAAGAGACCCAGTACTTC	CASSMGLAGTQETQYF
NA	TRBV20-1	NA	TRBJ1-1	TGCAGCCCTCGGGGTGGAGCTGAAGCTTTCTTT	CSPRGGAEAFF
NA	TRBV5-4	NA	TRBJ1-2	TGTGCCAGCAGCTTGGGGGGGACTTATGGCTACACCTTC	CASSLGGTYGYTF
NA	TRBV19	NA	TRBJ1-1	TGTGCCAGTAGTATGGGGCAGGTGGGCACTGAAGCTTTCTTT	CASSMGQVGTEAFF
NA	TRBV18	once	TRBJ2-1	TGTGCCAGCTCACCATCAGGACGGGACTACAATGAGCAGTTCTTC	CASSPSGRDYNEQFF
TRBD1	TRBV19	NA	TRBJ2-2	TGTGCCAGTAGTCCTCAGGGGGCGCGGAACACCGGGGAGCTGTTTTTT	CASSPQGARNTGELFF
NA	TRBV5-1	medium-sized	TRBJ1-4	TGCGCCAGCAGACAAACGATTTCCGTGAATGAAAAACTGTTTTTT	CASRQTISVNEKLFF
NA	TRBV4-3	NA	TRBJ2-7	TGCGCCAGCAGCCAAGAGACTTGGGGTGCGCGGTACTTC	CASSQETWGARYF
NA	TRBV4-2	NA	TRBJ2-7	TGTGCCAGCAGCCAAGATATGAGGGGTACCTACGAGCAGTACTTC	CASSQDMRGTYEQYF
TRBD1	TRBV6-6	NA	TRBJ2-7	TGTGCCAGCAGGACCGGGACAGGCACCTACGAGCAGTACTTC	CASRTGTGTYEQYF